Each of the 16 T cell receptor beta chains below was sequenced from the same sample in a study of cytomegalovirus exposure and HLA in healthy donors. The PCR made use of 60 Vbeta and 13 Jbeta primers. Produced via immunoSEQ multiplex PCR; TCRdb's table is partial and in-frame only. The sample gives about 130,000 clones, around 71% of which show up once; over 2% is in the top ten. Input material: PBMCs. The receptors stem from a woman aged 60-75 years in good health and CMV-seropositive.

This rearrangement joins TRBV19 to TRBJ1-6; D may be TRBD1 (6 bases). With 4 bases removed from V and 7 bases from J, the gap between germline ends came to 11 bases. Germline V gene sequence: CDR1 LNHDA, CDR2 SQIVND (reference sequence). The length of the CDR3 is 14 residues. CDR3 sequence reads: CASSTQGRNSPLHF. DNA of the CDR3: TGTGCCAGTAGTACACAGGGACGGAATTCACCCCTCCACTTT.

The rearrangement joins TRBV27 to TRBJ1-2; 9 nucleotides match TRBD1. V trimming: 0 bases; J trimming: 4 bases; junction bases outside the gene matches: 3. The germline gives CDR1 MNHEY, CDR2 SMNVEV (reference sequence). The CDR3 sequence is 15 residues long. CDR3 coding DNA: TGTGCCAGCAGTTTATCAGACAGGGGGAGCTATGGCTACACCTTC. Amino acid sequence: CASSLSDRGSYGYTF.

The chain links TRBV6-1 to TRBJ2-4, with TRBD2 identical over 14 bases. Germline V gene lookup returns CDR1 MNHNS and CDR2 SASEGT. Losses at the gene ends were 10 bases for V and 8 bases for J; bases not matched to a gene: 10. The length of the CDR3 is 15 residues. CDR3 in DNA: TGTGCCACCATCCCCGGGACTAGCGGGGGAGACATTCAGTACTTC. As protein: CATIPGTSGGDIQYF.

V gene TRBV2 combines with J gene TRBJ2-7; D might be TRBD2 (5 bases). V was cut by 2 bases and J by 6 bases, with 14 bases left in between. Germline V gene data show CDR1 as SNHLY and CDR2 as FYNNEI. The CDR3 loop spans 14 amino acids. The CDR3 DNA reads TGTGCCAGCAGTGAATTGAGGGTATGGAGCGAGCAGTACTTC. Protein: CASSELRVWSEQYF.

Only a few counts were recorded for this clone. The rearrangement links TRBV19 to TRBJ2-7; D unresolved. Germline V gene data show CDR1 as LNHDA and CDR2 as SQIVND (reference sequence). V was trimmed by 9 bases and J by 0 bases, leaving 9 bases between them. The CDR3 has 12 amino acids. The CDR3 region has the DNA TGTGCCAGGGGCCGTCTCTCCTACGAGCAGTACTTC. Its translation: CARGRLSYEQYF.

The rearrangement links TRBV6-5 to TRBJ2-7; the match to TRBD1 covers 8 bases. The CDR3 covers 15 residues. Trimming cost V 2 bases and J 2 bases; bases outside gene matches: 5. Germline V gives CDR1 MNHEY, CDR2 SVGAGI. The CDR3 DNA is TGTGCCAGCAGTTACGGTCAGGGGGCCGCCTACGAGCAGTACTTC. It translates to CASSYGQGAAYEQYF.

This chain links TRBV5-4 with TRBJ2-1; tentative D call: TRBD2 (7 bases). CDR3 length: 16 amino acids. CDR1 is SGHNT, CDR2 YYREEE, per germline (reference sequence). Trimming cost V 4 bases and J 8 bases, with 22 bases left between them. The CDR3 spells CASSPIGGGGRHEQFF. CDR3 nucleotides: TGTGCCAGCAGCCCCATAGGGGGGGGCGGACGACATGAGCAGTTCTTC.

In nucleotides, the CDR3 is TGTGCCACCGACCGCCAGGGCACCGGGGAGCTGTTTTTT. Its translation: CATDRQGTGELFF. The chain employs TRBV15 and TRBJ2-2; maybe TRBD1 (5 bases). Trimming removed 8 bases from V and 4 bases from J, with 11 bases in between. CDR1 LNHNV and CDR2 YYDKDF come from the germline V gene (reference sequence). There are 13 residues in the CDR3.

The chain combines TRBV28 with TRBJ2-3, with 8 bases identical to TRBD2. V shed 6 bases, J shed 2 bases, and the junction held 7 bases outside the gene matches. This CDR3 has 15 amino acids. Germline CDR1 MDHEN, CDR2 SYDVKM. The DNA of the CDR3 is TGTGCCAGCAGGGAGCCGGGGGGGATCACAGATACGCAGTATTTT. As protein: CASREPGGITDTQYF.

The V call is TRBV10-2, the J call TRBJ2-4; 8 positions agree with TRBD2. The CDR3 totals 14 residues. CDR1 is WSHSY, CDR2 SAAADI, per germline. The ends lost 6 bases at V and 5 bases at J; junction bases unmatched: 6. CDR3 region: CASSPGLVENIQYF. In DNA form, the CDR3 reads TGCGCCAGCAGCCCGGGACTAGTGGAAAACATTCAGTACTTC.

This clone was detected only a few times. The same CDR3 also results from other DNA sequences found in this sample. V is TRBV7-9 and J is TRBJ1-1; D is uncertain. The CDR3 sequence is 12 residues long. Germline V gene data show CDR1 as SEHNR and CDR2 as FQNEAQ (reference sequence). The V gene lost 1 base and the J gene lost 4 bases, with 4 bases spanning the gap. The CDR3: CASSLVSTEAFF. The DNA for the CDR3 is TGTGCCAGCAGCTTAGTCAGCACTGAAGCTTTCTTT.

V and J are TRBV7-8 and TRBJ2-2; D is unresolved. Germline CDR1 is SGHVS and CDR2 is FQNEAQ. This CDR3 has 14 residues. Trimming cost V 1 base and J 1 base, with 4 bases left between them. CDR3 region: CASSLDRNTGELFF. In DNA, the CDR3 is TGTGCCAGCAGCTTAGACAGGAACACCGGGGAGCTGTTTTTT.

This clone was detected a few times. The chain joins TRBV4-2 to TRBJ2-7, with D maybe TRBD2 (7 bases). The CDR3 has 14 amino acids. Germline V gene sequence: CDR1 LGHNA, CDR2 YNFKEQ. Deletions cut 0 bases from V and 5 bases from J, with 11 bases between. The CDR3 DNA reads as TGTGCCAGCAGCCAAGACGGGGGGCAAAACGAGCAGTACTTC. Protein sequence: CASSQDGGQNEQYF.

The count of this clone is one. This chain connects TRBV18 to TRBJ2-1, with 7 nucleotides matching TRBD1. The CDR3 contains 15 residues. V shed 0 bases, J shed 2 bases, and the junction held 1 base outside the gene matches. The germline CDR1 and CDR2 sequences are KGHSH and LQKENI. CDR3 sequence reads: CASSPPTGPYNEQFF. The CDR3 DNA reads TGTGCCAGCTCACCACCGACAGGGCCCTACAATGAGCAGTTCTTC. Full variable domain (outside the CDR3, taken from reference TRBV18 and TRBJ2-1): NAGVMQNPRHLVRRRGQEARLRCSPMKGHSHVYWYRQLPEEGLKFMVYLQKENIIDESGMPKERFSAEFPKEGPSILRIQQVVRGDSAAYFCASSPPTGPYNEQFFGPGTRLTVL.

CDR3 sequence reads: CASSQDKGPSSGNTIYF. DNA of the CDR3: TGCGCCAGCAGCCAGGATAAGGGGCCAAGCTCTGGAAACACCATATATTTT. The chain uses TRBV4-1 and TRBJ1-3; perhaps TRBD1 as D (5 bases). Germline-derived CDR1 and CDR2 are MGHRA and YSYEKL. CDR3 length equals 17 residues. Between the trimmed V and J ends, which lost 3 bases and 0 bases, there was a span of 15 bases.

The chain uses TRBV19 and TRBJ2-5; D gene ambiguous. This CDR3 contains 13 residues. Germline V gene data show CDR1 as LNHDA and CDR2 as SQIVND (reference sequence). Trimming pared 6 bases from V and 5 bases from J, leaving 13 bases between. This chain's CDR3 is CASSGFLLETQYF. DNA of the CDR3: TGTGCCAGTAGCGGGTTCCTATTGGAGACCCAGTACTTC.